This T cell receptor (beta chain) is from a study of blood T cells in healthy people across ages. Findings and caveats of the study: With age, beta diversity per million T cells declined roughly linearly, significantly by 30 to 50. Aged donors had fewer naive CD4+ cells and lower diversity than long-lived donors.

As regards this clonotype: Its antigen remains unknown.

The use of a sample-barcoded 5' primer and a J-beta primer mix characterized a second PCR of roughly 7 to 11 cycles. One entry per CDR3 protein results from TCRdb running MiXCR on the 5' RACE reads. The table has around 1.1 million distinct CDR3 sequences, 35% to 45% seen once. CDR3 length: 16 residues. Germline trimming cut 1 base from V and 2 bases from J; bases unmatched to any gene: 4. Germline CDR1 SGHDT, CDR2 YYEEEE. The specimen sequenced was blood. This sequence joins TRBV5-6 and TRBJ2-4, with 9 bases aligning to TRBD1. The sequence was obtained from a man aged 18 to 30 in good health. The CDR3 reads CASSLRTGVTKNIQYF. The CDR3 DNA follows: TGTGCCAGCAGCTTGAGGACAGGGGTAACCAAAAACATTCAGTACTTC. Filled out from reference TRBV5-6 and TRBJ2-4, the complete variable domain reads DAGVTQSPTHLIKTRGQQVTLRCSPKSGHDTVSWYQQALGQGPQFIFQYYEEEERQRGNFPDRFSGHQFPNYSSELNVNALLLGDSALYLCASSLRTGVTKNIQYFGAGTRLSVL.